This TCR beta chain was profiled in a study of blood T cell repertoires in COVID-19. The assay was immunoSEQ multiplex PCR, and TCRdb's table has in-frame clones only and misses some. The sample has tens of thousands of clones; about four fifths are singletons. The CDR3 has 19 residues. Losses at the gene ends were 5 bases for V and 2 bases for J; bases not matched to a gene: 15. Germline V gene lookup returns CDR1 SGHVS and CDR2 FNYEAQ. Sequencing input: peripheral blood. The gene calls are TRBV7-6 and TRBJ2-3; 11 nucleotides align to TRBD2. The receptor was derived from a woman aged 55 to 70 with acute or convalescent COVID-19. This chain's CDR3 is CASSLEALAGVGPTDTQYF. CDR3 nucleotide sequence: TGTGCCAGCAGCCTCGAGGCACTAGCGGGAGTCGGGCCCACAGATACGCAGTATTTT.